Presented here are 14 T cell receptor beta chains from one specimen sequenced in a study of T cell clonotyping in hematopoietic cell transplantation. Time point reported: recipient sample about 28 days before transplant, after cytoreduction. The method was immunoSEQ multiplex PCR; TCRdb's version includes in-frame clones alone and lacks a portion of them. The sample has roughly 44,000 clones; about 85% are singletons. Source: peripheral blood mononuclear cells, taken before stem cell transplant. The receptors here all came from a man aged 55 to 69 with acute myeloid leukemia. Some clones in this sample may be carry-over from other donors' samples.

The chain couples TRBV5-3 to TRBJ2-1; 8 bases align to TRBD1. TRBV5-3 has ORF status, its function being uncertain. V dropped 2 bases and J dropped 2; count of bases not matched to a gene: 3. This CDR3 has 15 amino acids. The CDR3 region is CARSFTGGPYNEQFF. DNA of the CDR3: TGTGCCAGAAGCTTCACAGGGGGACCCTACAATGAGCAGTTCTTC.

This clone was observed a handful of times. This chain connects TRBV5-6 to TRBJ2-7, with no clear D. V lost 0 bases to trimming and J lost 5 bases, with 3 bases between them. CDR1 SGHDT and CDR2 YYEEEE come from the germline V gene. The CDR3 runs 11 residues. The CDR3 nucleotides read TGTGCCAGCAGCTTGGTTGACGAGCAGTACTTC. This sequence encodes CASSLVDEQYF.

The V call is TRBV4-1, the J call TRBJ1-2; 9 nucleotides line up with TRBD1. This CDR3 contains 16 residues. V dropped 3 bases and J dropped 8; count of bases not matched to a gene: 13. Germline assignment: CDR1 MGHRA and CDR2 YSYEKL. The CDR3 is CASSHEARTGVRGYTF. The DNA of the CDR3 is TGCGCCAGCAGCCATGAGGCCCGGACAGGGGTTAGGGGCTACACCTTC.

This clone was picked up one time. This rearrangement joins TRBV19 to TRBJ2-1, with 9 bases that match TRBD1. With V trimmed by 4 bases and J by 10 bases, 5 bases remained unmatched. Germline V gene data show CDR1 as LNHDA and CDR2 as SQIVND (reference sequence). The CDR3 loop spans 13 amino acids. CDR3 sequence: CASSTRQGGEQFF. CDR3 nucleotide sequence: TGTGCCAGTAGTACCCGACAGGGGGGCGAGCAGTTCTTC.

The chain combines TRBV7-3 with TRBJ2-5; 8 bases fit TRBD1. The germline V gene has CDR1 SGHTA and CDR2 FQGTGA. Trimming at V came to 4 bases and at J to 5 bases, leaving 9 bases not matched to a gene. The length of the CDR3 is 15 residues. In DNA, the CDR3 is TGTGCCAGCAGCTCTCCGGACAGGGCAGCGGAGACCCAGTACTTC. It translates to CASSSPDRAAETQYF.

The gene calls are TRBV27 and TRBJ1-4; D gene ambiguous. The CDR3 runs to 14 residues. Trimming stripped 6 bases from V and 8 bases from J, with 16 bases between. Germline V gene lookup returns CDR1 MNHEY and CDR2 SMNVEV (reference sequence). The CDR3 DNA reads as TGTGCCAGCAGATTTATGGGCCCGAGAGAAAAACTGTTTTTT. It translates to CASRFMGPREKLFF.

The V and J genes are TRBV7-2 and TRBJ1-2; the D is unclear. Germline V gives CDR1 SGHTA, CDR2 FQGNSA. CDR3 length: 14 residues. V dropped 4 bases and J dropped 4 bases, with 13 bases sitting between them. The CDR3 here is CASSYVESVYGYTF. DNA for the CDR3: TGTGCCAGCAGCTACGTAGAGTCGGTCTATGGCTACACCTTC.

The V gene is TRBV25-1, the J gene TRBJ2-5; a possible D gene is TRBD2 (6 bases). The CDR3 runs 15 residues. V was cut by 1 base and J by 1 base, with 10 bases left in between. The germline CDR1 and CDR2 sequences are MGHDK and SYGVNS. Here the CDR3 DNA reads TGTGCCAGCAGTGAATCGTTGGGGGGCCAAGAGACCCAGTACTTC. This codes for CASSESLGGQETQYF.

The chain is built from TRBV28 and TRBJ1-5; maybe TRBD1 (5 bases). Deletions cut 10 bases from V and 5 bases from J, with 21 bases between. Germline-derived CDR1 and CDR2 are MDHEN and SYDVKM. This CDR3 has 15 residues. The CDR3 here is CATSIGGTSYQPQHF. The CDR3 DNA reads as TGTGCCACCTCTATCGGAGGGACCAGCTATCAGCCCCAGCATTTT. The full variable domain, in which reference TRBV28 and TRBJ1-5 provide the parts outside the CDR3, is DVKVTQSSRYLVKRTGEKVFLECVQDMDHENMFWYRQDPGLGLRLIYFSYDVKMKEKGDIPEGYSVSREKKERFSLILESASTNQTSMYLCATSIGGTSYQPQHFGDGTRLSIL.

The V and J genes are TRBV19 and TRBJ2-5, with D unclear. CDR3 size: 14 residues. Germline-derived CDR1 and CDR2 are LNHDA and SQIVND (reference sequence). V lost 5 bases and J 7 bases, leaving 17 bases between the germline ends. The CDR3 loop reads CASSAQVGSGTQYF. CDR3 bases: TGTGCCAGTAGTGCTCAGGTTGGGTCAGGGACCCAGTACTTC. The full variable domain, rest sourced from reference TRBV19 and TRBJ2-5, is DGGITQSPKYLFRKEGQNVTLSCEQNLNHDAMYWYRQDPGQGLRLIYYSQIVNDFQKGDIAEGYSVSREKKESFPLTVTSAQKNPTAFYLCASSAQVGSGTQYFGPGTRLLVL.

The CDR3 DNA sequence: TGCGCCAGCAGCACGGGACAGCGGAACACCGGGGAGCTGTTTTTT. Translated, it gives CASSTGQRNTGELFF. The V gene is TRBV5-1, the J gene TRBJ2-2, with 7 bases lining up with TRBD1. CDR3 length: 15 amino acids. Germline loops: CDR1 SGHRS, CDR2 YFSETQ. V lost 4 bases to trimming and J lost 1 base; unmatched junction nucleotides: 4.

The gene calls are TRBV28 and TRBJ1-2, with a tentative D call TRBD1 (6 bases). CDR1 MDHEN and CDR2 SYDVKM come from the germline V gene. V was clipped by 8 bases and J by 3 bases, with 19 bases between them. The CDR3 runs 15 residues. CDR3 nucleotides: TGTGCCAGCGGAAACTGGACAGCTTTCTACTATGGCTACACCTTC. It is translated as CASGNWTAFYYGYTF.

The chain couples TRBV27 to TRBJ1-3; no clear D. The germline V gene encodes CDR1 MNHEY and CDR2 SMNVEV (reference sequence). CDR3 size: 15 residues. Trimming removed 2 bases at V and 3 bases at J, with 11 bases between. The CDR3 sequence is CASSLRLTIGNTIYF. The CDR3 nucleotides are TGTGCCAGCAGTTTACGGCTCACTATTGGAAACACCATATATTTT.

V gene TRBV4-1 combines with J gene TRBJ2-5; 12 nucleotides match TRBD2. The ends lost 4 bases at V and 5 bases at J; junction bases unmatched: 8. This CDR3 has 16 amino acids. Germline V gene lookup returns CDR1 MGHRA and CDR2 YSYEKL. In DNA, the CDR3 is TGCGCCAGCAGCCCCGAACTAGCGGGGGGCCGGGAGACCCAGTACTTC. It codes for CASSPELAGGRETQYF.